This TCR beta chain was observed in a study of OX40 agonist ivuxolimab in advanced cancers. Study background: Melanoma, hepatocellular carcinoma, head and neck or renal cell cancer occurred in dose-escalation patients.

This CDR3 is built from 15 residues. Germline V gene data show CDR1 as SGHKS and CDR2 as YYEKEE (reference sequence). V lost 2 bases, J lost 1 base, and 13 bases lay in between. Assay used: immunoSEQ multiplex PCR; TCRdb lists only in-frame clones, some missing. Of 46,000 or so clones listed, around 84% were seen once; the top ten hold roughly 12%. V gene TRBV5-5 combines with J gene TRBJ2-7; D may be TRBD2 (6 bases). The TCR was taken from an adult with an advanced solid tumor such as melanoma, head and neck, liver or kidney cancer. The sample here was CD4+ or CD8+ T cells sorted from blood, taken in a trial of the OX40 agonist ivuxolimab. The CDR3 spells CASSFGLGGSYEQYF. For the CDR3, the DNA is TGTGCCAGCAGCTTTGGCTTGGGGGGTTCCTACGAGCAGTACTTC.